This entry describes one T cell receptor beta chain. The CDR3 extends over 17 amino acids. With V trimmed by 5 bases and J by 5 bases, 15 bases remained unmatched. Germline assignment: CDR1 SGHVS and CDR2 FNYEAQ. Profiled with immunoSEQ multiplex PCR; TCRdb holds only in-frame clones, not every one. The data contain tens of thousands of clones, 80% to 95% of them singletons. This entry comes from a study of technical replicates of blood from a handful of donors. The source material was T cells isolated from PBMCs. The TCR was taken from a human donor in good health. This chain joins TRBV7-6 and TRBJ2-5; TRBD1 matches 9 bases. CDR3 loop: CASSPTPGTGREETQYF. CDR3 DNA sequence: TGTGCCAGCAGCCCGACCCCTGGGACAGGGAGGGAGGAGACCCAGTACTTC.